This T cell receptor (beta chain) was identified in a study of regulatory T cells in long-lasting Graves disease. General study findings and limits: Reduced TCR diversity was observed in persistent Graves' patients versus newly diagnosed patients.

This clonotype came up many times. Its specificity is unknown. Time point noted: newly diagnosed GD, antithyroid drugs for less than 3 months. Construction of the TCR library relied on RNA isolated from PBMCs. The CDR3 extends over 15 amino acids. V trimming: 4 bases; J trimming: 8 bases; junction bases outside the gene matches: 8. Germline V CDR1 and CDR2: SGHTA, FQGNSA. Assembly of TCR beta libraries relied on iRepertoire HTBI primers together with Arm-PCR of CDR3 regions. TCRdb re-analysed the multiplex PCR reads in MiXCR, keeping a single row per CDR3 protein. Of hundreds of thousands of distinct CDR3 sequences in the sample, approximately 15% are singletons; the top ten hold about 20%. This same sample was also part of a study on T cells in Graves' hyperthyroidism and ophthalmopathy. That source reports: Patients counted as stable if ophthalmopathy did not develop within 18 months.

The V gene is TRBV7-2, the J gene TRBJ2-1; 10 bases match TRBD1. Specimen: peripheral blood mononuclear cells (PBMCs), collected at new diagnosis, from a patient treated with antithyroid drugs. The receptor was derived from a woman aged 25 to 45 with Graves disease. The CDR3 region has the DNA TGTGCCAGCAGCTACCGACAGGGGGCGTTGGATGAGCAGTTCTTC. Residues: CASSYRQGALDEQFF.